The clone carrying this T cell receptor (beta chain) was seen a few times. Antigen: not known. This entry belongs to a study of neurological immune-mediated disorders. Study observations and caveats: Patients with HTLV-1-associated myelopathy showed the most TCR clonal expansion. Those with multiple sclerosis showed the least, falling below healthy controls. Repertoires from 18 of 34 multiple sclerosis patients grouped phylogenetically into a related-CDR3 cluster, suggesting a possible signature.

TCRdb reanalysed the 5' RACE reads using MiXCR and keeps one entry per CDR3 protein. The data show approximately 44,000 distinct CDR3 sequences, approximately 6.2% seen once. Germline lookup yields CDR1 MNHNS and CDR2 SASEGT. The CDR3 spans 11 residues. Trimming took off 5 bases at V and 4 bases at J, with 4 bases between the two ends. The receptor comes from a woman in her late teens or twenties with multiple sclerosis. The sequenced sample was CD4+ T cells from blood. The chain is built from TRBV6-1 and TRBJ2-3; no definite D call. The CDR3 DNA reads TGTGCCAGCAGTAGAGCAGATACGCAGTATTTT. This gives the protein CASSRADTQYF.